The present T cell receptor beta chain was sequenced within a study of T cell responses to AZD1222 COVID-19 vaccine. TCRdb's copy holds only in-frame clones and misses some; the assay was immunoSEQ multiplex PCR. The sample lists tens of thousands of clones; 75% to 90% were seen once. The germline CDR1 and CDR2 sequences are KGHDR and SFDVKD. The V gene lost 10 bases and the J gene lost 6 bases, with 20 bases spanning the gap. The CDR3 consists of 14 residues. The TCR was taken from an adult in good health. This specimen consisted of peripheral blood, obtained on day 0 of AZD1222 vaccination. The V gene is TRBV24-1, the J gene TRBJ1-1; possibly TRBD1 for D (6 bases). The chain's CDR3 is CATNFNRVCPEAFF. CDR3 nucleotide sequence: TGTGCCACAAACTTTAACAGGGTTTGCCCTGAAGCTTTCTTT.